This record covers a single T cell receptor (beta chain). This sample is part of a study of blood T cell repertoires in COVID-19. Only in-frame clones appear in the TCRdb table, and some are missing; sequencing was by immunoSEQ multiplex PCR. The top ten clones hold 3.5% to 4.5% of a sample with approximately 220,000 clones, approximately 86% of them seen once. Membership in each cohort depended on participant-reported clinical history. This CDR3 region has 16 residues. Germline loops: CDR1 LGHNA, CDR2 YNFKEQ. The V gene lost 4 bases and the J gene lost 1 base, with 14 bases spanning the gap. V gene TRBV4-2 combines with J gene TRBJ1-5, with D possibly TRBD1 on 5 matching bases. The clonotype was recovered from a woman in her 40s with acute COVID-19. The source material was PBMCs or T cells enriched from blood (not recorded which). CDR3 sequence reads: CASSLTPGPSNQPQHF. CDR3 in DNA: TGTGCCAGCAGCCTAACCCCAGGGCCCAGCAATCAGCCCCAGCATTTT.